This TCR beta chain originates from a study of blood T cell repertoires in COVID-19. From germline, CDR1 is SGHTS and CDR2 YDEGEE. The CDR3 length is 13 residues. V lost 4 bases to trimming and J lost 4 bases, with 9 bases between them. TCRdb's copy holds only in-frame clones and misses some; the assay was immunoSEQ multiplex PCR. The table shows roughly 410,000 clones, with around 87% occurring only once. Sequences were obtained from peripheral blood. The chain employs TRBV5-8 and TRBJ1-5; D not resolved. This clonotype was sampled from a woman aged 60-75 years with COVID-19, enrolled during active disease. The CDR3 DNA is TGTGCCAGCAGCGCGGATGTGAATCAGCCCCAGCATTTT. Translating it yields CASSADVNQPQHF.